This T cell receptor beta chain appears in the sequencing data of a study of Ad26.COV2.S vaccination and SARS-CoV-2 variants. Documented treatment: 15 to 20 received Ad26.COV2.S at low or high dose, single or two shots; 5 received placebo; per-sample allocation not given. After the first vaccine or placebo injection, samples were drawn on day 63. This clone was seen a handful of times. The trim removed 0 bases at V and 1 base at J, leaving 4 bases unmatched. Looked up from germline, CDR1 is SGHKS and CDR2 is YYEKEE (reference sequence). This CDR3 has 15 amino acids. Clones were read by immunoSEQ multiplex PCR, and TCRdb kept only the in-frame ones, dropping some. The sample contains roughly 700,000 clones, 80% to 90% of which appear only once.

The chain recombines TRBV5-5 with TRBJ2-7; 7 nucleotides agree with TRBD2. The sequence was obtained from a person between 18 and 65 years old who received the Ad26.COV2.S COVID-19 vaccine or a placebo. Source: peripheral blood, taken in a trial of Ad26.COV2.S vaccine versus placebo. As DNA, the CDR3 is TGTGCCAGCAGCTTGGCTAGCGGTCCTTCCTACGAGCAGTACTTC. Its translation is CASSLASGPSYEQYF.